This TCR beta chain is from a study of T cell responses to AZD1222 COVID-19 vaccine. This CDR3 contains 16 residues. Germline-derived CDR1 and CDR2 are SGHTS and YDEGEE. The V segment lost 3 bases and the J segment 4 bases; nucleotides outside the gene matches: 9. Assay used: immunoSEQ multiplex PCR; TCRdb lists only in-frame clones, some missing. The sample has 150,000 to 200,000 clones, approximately 94% seen once. V is TRBV5-8 and J is TRBJ1-1; 10 bases match TRBD1. This specimen consisted of peripheral blood, obtained on day 0 of AZD1222 vaccination. The origin of this receptor is an adult in good health. CDR3 DNA sequence: TGTGCCAGCAGCTGGGACAGGGGATTAGATAGCACTGAAGCTTTCTTT. Its translation is CASSWDRGLDSTEAFF.